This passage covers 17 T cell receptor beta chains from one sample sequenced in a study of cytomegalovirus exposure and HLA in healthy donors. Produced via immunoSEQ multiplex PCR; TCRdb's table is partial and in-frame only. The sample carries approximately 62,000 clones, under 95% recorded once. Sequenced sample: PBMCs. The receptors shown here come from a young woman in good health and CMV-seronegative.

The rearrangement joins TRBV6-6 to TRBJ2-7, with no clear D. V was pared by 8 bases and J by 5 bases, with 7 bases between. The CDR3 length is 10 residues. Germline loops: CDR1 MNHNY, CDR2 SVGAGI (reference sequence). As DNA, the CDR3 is TGTGCCAGCCGCTACGACGAGCAGTACTTC. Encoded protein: CASRYDEQYF.

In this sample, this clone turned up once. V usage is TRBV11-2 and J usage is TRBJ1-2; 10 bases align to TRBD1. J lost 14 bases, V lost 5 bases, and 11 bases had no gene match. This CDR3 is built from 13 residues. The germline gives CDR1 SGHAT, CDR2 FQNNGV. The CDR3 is CASSPGQGTPNTF. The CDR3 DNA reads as TGTGCCAGCAGCCCGGGACAGGGGACCCCTAATACCTTC.

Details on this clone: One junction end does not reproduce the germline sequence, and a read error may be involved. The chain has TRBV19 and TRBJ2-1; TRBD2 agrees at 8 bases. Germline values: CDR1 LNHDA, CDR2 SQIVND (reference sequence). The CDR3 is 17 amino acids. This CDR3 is CASSATAGRGSHNEQFF. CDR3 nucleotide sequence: TGTGCCAGTAGTGCCACCGCCGGGAGGGGCTCCCACAATGAGCAGTTCTTC.

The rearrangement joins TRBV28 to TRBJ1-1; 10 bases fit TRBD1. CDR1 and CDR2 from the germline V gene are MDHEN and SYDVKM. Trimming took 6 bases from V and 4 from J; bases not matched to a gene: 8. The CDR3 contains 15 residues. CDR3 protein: CASRSLGQGITEAFF. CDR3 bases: TGTGCCAGCAGATCATTGGGACAGGGGATCACTGAAGCTTTCTTT. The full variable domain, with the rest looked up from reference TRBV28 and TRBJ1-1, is DVKVTQSSRYLVKRTGEKVFLECVQDMDHENMFWYRQDPGLGLRLIYFSYDVKMKEKGDIPEGYSVSREKKERFSLILESASTNQTSMYLCASRSLGQGITEAFFGQGTRLTVV.

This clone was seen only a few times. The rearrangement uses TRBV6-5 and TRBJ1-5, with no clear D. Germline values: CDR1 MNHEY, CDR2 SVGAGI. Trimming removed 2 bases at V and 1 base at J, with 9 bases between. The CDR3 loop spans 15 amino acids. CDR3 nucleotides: TGTGCCAGCAGTTACGGGTCCGGGAGCAATCAGCCCCAGCATTTT. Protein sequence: CASSYGSGSNQPQHF.

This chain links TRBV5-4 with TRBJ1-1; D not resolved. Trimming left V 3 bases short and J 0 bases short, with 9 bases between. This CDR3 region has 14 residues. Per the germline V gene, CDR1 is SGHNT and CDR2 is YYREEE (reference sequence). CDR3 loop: CASSSHEVNTEAFF. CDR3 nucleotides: TGTGCCAGCAGCTCCCATGAGGTGAACACTGAAGCTTTCTTT. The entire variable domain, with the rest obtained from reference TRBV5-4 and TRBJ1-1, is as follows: ETGVTQSPTHLIKTRGQQVTLRCSSQSGHNTVSWYQQALGQGPQFIFQYYREEENGRGNFPPRFSGLQFPNYSSELNVNALELDDSALYLCASSSHEVNTEAFFGQGTRLTVV.

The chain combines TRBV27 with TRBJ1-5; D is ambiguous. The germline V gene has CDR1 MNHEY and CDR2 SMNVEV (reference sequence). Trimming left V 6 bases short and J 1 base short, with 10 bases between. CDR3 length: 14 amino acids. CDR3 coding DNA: TGTGCCAGCAGCCCACGGGTGAGCAATCAGCCCCAGCATTTT. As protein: CASSPRVSNQPQHF.

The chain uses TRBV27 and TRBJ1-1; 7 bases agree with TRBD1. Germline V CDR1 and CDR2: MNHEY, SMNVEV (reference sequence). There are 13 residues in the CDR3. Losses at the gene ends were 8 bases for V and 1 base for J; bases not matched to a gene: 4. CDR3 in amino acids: CASSGQANTEAFF. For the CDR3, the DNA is TGTGCCAGCTCCGGACAGGCGAACACTGAAGCTTTCTTT.

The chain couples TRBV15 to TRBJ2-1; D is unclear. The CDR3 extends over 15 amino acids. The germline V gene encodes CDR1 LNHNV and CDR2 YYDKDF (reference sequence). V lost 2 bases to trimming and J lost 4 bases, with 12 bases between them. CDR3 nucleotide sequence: TGTGCCACCAGCAGATCCACCGCCAGGTACAATGAGCAGTTCTTC. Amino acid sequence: CATSRSTARYNEQFF. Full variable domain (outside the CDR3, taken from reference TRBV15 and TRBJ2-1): DAMVIQNPRYQVTQFGKPVTLSCSQTLNHNVMYWYQQKSSQAPKLLFHYYDKDFNNEADTPDNFQSRRPNTSFCFLDIRSPGLGDTAMYLCATSRSTARYNEQFFGPGTRLTVL.

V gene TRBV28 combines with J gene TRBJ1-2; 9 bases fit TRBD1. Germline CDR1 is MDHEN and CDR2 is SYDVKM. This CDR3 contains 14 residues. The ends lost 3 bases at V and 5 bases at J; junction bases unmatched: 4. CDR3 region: CASSFGTGNYGYTF. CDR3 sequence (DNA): TGTGCCAGCAGTTTTGGGACAGGGAATTATGGCTACACCTTC.

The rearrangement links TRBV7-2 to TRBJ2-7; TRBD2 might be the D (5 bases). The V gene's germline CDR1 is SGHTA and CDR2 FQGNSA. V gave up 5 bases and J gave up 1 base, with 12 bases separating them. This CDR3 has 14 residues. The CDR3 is CASSLVTGSYEQYF. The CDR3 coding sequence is TGTGCCAGCAGCCTTGTGACGGGGTCCTACGAGCAGTACTTC.

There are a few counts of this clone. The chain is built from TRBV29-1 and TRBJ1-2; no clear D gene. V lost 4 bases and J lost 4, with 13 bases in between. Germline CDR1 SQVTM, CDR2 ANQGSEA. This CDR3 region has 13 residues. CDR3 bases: TGCAGCGTTGTCCCGGAACTACCCTATGGCTACACCTTC. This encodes CSVVPELPYGYTF.

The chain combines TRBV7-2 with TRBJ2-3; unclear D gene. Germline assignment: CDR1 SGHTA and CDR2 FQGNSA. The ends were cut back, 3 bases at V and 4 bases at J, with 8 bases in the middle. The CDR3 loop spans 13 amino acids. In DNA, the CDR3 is TGTGCCAGCAGCTTTAGATCCGCAGATACGCAGTATTTT. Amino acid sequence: CASSFRSADTQYF.

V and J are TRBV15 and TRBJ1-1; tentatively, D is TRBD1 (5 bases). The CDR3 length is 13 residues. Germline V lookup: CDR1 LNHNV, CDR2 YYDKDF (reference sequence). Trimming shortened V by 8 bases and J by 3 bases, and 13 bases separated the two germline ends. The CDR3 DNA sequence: TGTGCCACCTCTCCTTGGGGGGACACTGAAGCTTTCTTT. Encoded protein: CATSPWGDTEAFF.

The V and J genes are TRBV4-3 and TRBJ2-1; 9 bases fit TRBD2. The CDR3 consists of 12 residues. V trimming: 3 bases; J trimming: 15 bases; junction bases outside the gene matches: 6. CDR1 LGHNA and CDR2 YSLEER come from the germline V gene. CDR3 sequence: CASSQEAGGPFF. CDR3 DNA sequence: TGCGCCAGCAGCCAGGAAGCGGGAGGCCCGTTCTTC.

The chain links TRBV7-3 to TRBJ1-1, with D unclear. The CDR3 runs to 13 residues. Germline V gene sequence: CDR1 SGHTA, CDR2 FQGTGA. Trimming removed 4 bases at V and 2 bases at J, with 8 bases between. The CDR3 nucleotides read TGTGCCAGCAGCTCAGGTCCCAACACTGAAGCTTTCTTT. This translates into CASSSGPNTEAFF. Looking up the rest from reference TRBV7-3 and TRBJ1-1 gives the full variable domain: GAGVSQTPSNKVTEKGKYVELRCDPISGHTALYWYRQSLGQGPEFLIYFQGTGAADDSGLPNDRFFAVRPEGSVSTLKIQRTERGDSAVYLCASSSGPNTEAFFGQGTRLTVV.

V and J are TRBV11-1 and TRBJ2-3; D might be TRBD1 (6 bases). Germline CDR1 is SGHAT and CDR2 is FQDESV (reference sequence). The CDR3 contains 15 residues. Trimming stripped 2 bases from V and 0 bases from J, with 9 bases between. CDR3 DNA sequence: TGTGCCAGCAGCTTACAGGGGTCAAGCACAGATACGCAGTATTTT. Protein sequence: CASSLQGSSTDTQYF.